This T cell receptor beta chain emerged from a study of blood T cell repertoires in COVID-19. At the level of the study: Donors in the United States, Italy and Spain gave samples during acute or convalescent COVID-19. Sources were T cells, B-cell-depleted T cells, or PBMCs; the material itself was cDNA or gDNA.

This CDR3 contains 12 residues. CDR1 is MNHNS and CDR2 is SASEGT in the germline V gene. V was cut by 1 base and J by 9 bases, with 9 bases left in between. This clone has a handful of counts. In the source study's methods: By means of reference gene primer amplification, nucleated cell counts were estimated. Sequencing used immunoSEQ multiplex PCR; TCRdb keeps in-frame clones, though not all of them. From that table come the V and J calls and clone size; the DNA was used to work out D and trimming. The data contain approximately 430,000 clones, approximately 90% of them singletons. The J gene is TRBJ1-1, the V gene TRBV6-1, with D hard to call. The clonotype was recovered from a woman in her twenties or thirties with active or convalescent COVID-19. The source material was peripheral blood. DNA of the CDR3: TGTGCCAGCAGTGAAGGACACAGTAAAGCTTTCTTT. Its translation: CASSEGHSKAFF.